The 4 T cell receptor beta chains below were found in one sample sequenced in a study of blood T cell repertoires in COVID-19. Using immunoSEQ multiplex PCR, the repertoire was profiled, and TCRdb retains in-frame clones only, with some absent. The sample holds 85,000 to 95,000 clones; around nine tenths are singletons and the top ten take 5.2%. The sequencing input was peripheral blood. These receptors came from a man aged 60-69 years with COVID-19, enrolled during active disease.

V usage is TRBV7-9 and J usage is TRBJ2-1, with D uncertain. With 5 bases removed from V and 4 bases from J, the gap between germline ends came to 12 bases. The V gene's germline CDR1 is SEHNR and CDR2 FQNEAQ (reference sequence). This CDR3 contains 14 residues. The CDR3 DNA sequence: TGTGCCAGCAGCCTCACTGACGGGTACAATGAGCAGTTCTTC. Its protein product is CASSLTDGYNEQFF.

CDR3 coding DNA: TGCAGCGTTGTGGAGTGGGCAGGGCCGCGGGAGACCCAGTACTTC. Encoded protein: CSVVEWAGPRETQYF. This chain connects TRBV29-1 to TRBJ2-5; possibly TRBD1 for D (5 bases). The ends were cut back, 4 bases at V and 5 bases at J, with 20 bases in the middle. The CDR3 loop spans 15 amino acids. Germline CDR1 is SQVTM and CDR2 is ANQGSEA.

The chain couples TRBV19 to TRBJ2-7; 7 bases line up with TRBD1. CDR3 length: 15 amino acids. Trimming took 3 bases from V and 5 from J; bases not matched to a gene: 10. The V gene's germline CDR1 is LNHDA and CDR2 SQIVND (reference sequence). The CDR3 bases are TGTGCCAGTAGTATTAACAGGGGTCCGAGCCACGAGCAGTACTTC. It translates to CASSINRGPSHEQYF.

The chain carries TRBV29-1 and TRBJ2-7, with a tentative D call TRBD2 (5 bases). Germline assignment: CDR1 SQVTM and CDR2 ANQGSEA. The V and J ends lost 7 bases and 1 base respectively, with 17 bases between them. CDR3 length: 14 amino acids. CDR3: CSAASLGGSYEQYF. The CDR3 DNA sequence: TGCAGCGCTGCTTCACTGGGCGGGTCCTACGAGCAGTACTTC.